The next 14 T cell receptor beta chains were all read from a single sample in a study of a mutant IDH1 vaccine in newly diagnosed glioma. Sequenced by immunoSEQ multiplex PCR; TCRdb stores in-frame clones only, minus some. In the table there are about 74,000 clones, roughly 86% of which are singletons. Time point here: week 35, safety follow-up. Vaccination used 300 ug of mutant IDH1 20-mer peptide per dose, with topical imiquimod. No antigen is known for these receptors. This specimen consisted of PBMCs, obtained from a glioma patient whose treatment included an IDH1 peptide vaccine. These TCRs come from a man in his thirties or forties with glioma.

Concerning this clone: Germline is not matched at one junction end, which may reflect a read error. The CDR3 is CAISGRVFTEAFF. The CDR3 DNA follows: TGTGCCATCAGTGGAAGGGTGTTCACTGAAGCTTTCTTT. The J gene is TRBJ1-1, the V gene TRBV6-6; no firm D call. CDR1 is MNHNY, CDR2 SVGAGI, per germline (reference sequence). The CDR3 consists of 13 residues.

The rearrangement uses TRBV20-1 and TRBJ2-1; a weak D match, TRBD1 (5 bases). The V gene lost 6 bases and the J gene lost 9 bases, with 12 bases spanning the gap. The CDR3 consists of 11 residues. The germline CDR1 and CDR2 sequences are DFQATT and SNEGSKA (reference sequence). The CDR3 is CSALRVREQFF. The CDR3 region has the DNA TGCAGTGCCCTCAGGGTGCGTGAGCAGTTCTTC.

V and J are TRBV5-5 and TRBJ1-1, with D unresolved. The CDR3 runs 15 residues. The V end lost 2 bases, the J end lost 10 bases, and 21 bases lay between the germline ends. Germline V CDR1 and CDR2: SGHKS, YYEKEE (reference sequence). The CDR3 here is CASSLEGHSSERAFF. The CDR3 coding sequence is TGTGCCAGCAGCTTAGAGGGCCACAGTTCTGAGCGAGCTTTCTTT.

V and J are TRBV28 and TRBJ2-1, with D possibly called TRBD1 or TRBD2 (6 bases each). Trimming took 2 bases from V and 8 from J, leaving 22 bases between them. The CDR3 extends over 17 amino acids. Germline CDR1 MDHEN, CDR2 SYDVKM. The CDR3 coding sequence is TGTGCCAGCAGTTTAGGGGGCGGGACCAGACGGAGTGATGAGCAGTTCTTC. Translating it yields CASSLGGGTRRSDEQFF.

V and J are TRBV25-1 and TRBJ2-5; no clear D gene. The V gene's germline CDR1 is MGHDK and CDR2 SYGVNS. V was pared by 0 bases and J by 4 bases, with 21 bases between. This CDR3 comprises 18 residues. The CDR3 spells CASSEYLVFSSPPETQYF. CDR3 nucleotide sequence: TGTGCCAGCAGTGAATATCTAGTTTTCAGTTCTCCCCCAGAGACCCAGTACTTC.

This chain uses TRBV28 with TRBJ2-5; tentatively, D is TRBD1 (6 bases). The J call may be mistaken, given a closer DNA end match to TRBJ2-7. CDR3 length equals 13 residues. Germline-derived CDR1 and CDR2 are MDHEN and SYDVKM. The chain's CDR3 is CASRPQWDNEQYF. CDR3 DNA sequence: TGTGCCAGCAGGCCCCAATGGGACAACGAGCAGTACTTC.

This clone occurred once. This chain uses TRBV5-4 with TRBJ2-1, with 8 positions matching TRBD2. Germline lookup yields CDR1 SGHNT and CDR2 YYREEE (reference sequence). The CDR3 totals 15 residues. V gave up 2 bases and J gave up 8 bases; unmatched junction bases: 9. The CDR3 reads CASSFRVAGRDEQFF. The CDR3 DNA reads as TGTGCCAGCAGCTTTCGGGTAGCGGGACGCGATGAGCAGTTCTTC.

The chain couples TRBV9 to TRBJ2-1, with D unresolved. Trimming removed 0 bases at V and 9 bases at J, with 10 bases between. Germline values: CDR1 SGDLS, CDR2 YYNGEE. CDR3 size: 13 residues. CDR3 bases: TGTGCCAGCAGCGTAGCTCCCCGTTCTGAGCAGTTCTTC. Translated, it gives CASSVAPRSEQFF. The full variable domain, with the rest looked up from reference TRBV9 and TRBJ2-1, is DSGVTQTPKHLITATGQRVTLRCSPRSGDLSVYWYQQSLDQGLQFLIQYYNGEERAKGNILERFSAQQFPDLHSELNLSSLELGDSALYFCASSVAPRSEQFFGPGTRLTVL.

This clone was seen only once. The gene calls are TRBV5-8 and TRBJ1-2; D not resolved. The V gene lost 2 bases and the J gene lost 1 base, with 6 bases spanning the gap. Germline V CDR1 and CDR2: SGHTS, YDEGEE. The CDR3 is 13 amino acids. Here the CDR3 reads CASSLQSNYGYTF. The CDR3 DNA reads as TGTGCCAGCAGCTTACAGAGTAACTATGGCTACACCTTC.

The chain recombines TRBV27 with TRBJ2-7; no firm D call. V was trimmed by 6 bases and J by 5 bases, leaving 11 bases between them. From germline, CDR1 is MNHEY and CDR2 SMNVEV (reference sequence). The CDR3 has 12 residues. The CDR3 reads CASRAGPHEQYF. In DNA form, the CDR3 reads TGTGCCAGCAGGGCAGGCCCCCACGAGCAGTACTTC.

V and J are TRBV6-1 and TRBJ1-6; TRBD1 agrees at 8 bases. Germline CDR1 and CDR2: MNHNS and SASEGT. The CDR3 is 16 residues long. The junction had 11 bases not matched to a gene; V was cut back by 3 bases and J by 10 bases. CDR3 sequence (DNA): TGTGCCAGCAGTGATTCCGGACAGGGCGGGAGATCACCCCTCCACTTT. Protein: CASSDSGQGGRSPLHF.

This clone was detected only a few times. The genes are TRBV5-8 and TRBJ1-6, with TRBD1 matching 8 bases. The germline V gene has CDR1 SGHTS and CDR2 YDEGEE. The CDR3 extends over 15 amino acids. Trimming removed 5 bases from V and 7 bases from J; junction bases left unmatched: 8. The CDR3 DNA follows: TGTGCCAGCAGATCAGACAGGGGAGGCAATTCACCCCTCCACTTT. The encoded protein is CASRSDRGGNSPLHF.

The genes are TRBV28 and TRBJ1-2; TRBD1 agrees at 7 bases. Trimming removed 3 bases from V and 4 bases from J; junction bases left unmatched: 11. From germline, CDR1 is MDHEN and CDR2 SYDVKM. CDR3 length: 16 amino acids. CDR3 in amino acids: CASSLVRGRGFYGYTF. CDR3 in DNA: TGTGCCAGCAGTTTGGTGAGGGGGCGCGGGTTCTATGGCTACACCTTC.

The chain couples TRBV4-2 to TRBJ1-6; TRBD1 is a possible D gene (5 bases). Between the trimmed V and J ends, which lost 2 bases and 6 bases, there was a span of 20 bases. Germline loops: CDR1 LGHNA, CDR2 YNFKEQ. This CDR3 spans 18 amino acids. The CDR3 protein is CASSQYWSSQGLNSPLHF. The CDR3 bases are TGTGCCAGCAGCCAATATTGGTCCTCTCAGGGTCTTAATTCACCCCTCCACTTT.